The 29 T cell receptor beta chains below were found in one sample sequenced in a study of blood T cell repertoires in COVID-19. The method was immunoSEQ multiplex PCR; TCRdb's version includes in-frame clones alone and lacks a portion of them. There are 350,000 to 550,000 clones in the sample; around 90% occur only once, and about 2.1% lies in the top ten. The sequencing input was PBMCs or T cells enriched from blood (not recorded which). The receptors were sampled from a woman younger than 30 with acute COVID-19.

This clone was counted once. The gene calls are TRBV19 and TRBJ2-3; TRBD1 is a possible D gene (5 bases). Between the trimmed V and J ends, which lost 5 bases and 6 bases, there was a span of 15 bases. Per germline, CDR1 LNHDA and CDR2 SQIVND (reference sequence). This CDR3 is 14 amino acids long. For the CDR3, the DNA is TGTGCCAGTAGTGGGGCCCTGGATGTGGATACGCAGTATTTT. Residues: CASSGALDVDTQYF.

The chain combines TRBV27 with TRBJ2-1; 13 bases are shared with TRBD2. V shed 7 bases, J shed 12 bases, and the junction held 12 bases outside the gene matches. The length of the CDR3 is 15 residues. CDR1 is MNHEY and CDR2 is SMNVEV in the germline V gene (reference sequence). The CDR3 spells CASTDLTSGRARQFF. CDR3 DNA: TGTGCCAGCACTGATCTAACTAGCGGGAGGGCCCGGCAGTTCTTC.

This chain joins TRBV6-2 or TRBV6-3 and TRBJ2-3; D uncertain. CDR1 MNHEY and CDR2 SVGEGT come from the germline V gene. V lost 5 bases and J 2 bases, leaving 2 bases between the germline ends. CDR3 length: 11 residues. CDR3: CASSHTDTQYF. The DNA for the CDR3 is TGTGCCAGCAGTCACACAGATACGCAGTATTTT.

This clone was found once. J is TRBJ2-4 and V is TRBV12-3 or TRBV12-4; TRBD1 matches at 7 bases. The V gene end was trimmed by 2 bases and the J gene end by 9 bases; junction bases not matched to a gene: 4. CDR3 length: 13 amino acids. The CDR3 protein is CASSLQEGAIQYF. CDR3 DNA sequence: TGTGCCAGCAGTTTACAAGAGGGGGCCATTCAGTACTTC.

The J gene is TRBJ2-7, the V gene TRBV9, with 7 bases identical to TRBD1. Unmatched junction bases numbered 5, after V lost 3 bases and J lost 2 bases. The CDR3 runs to 14 residues. Germline CDR1 and CDR2: SGDLS and YYNGEE. The CDR3: CASSAGTVAYEQYF. The CDR3 region has the DNA TGTGCCAGCAGCGCCGGGACAGTTGCCTACGAGCAGTACTTC.

The chain recombines TRBV7-9 with TRBJ2-5; 10 positions agree with TRBD2. The CDR3 sequence is 15 residues long. In germline, CDR1 is SEHNR, CDR2 FQNEAQ (reference sequence). With 2 bases clipped from V and 5 bases from J, the junction kept 5 bases outside the gene matches. In DNA form, the CDR3 reads TGTGCCAGCAGCTTATGGCTAGCGGGGGAGGAGACCCAGTACTTC. Residues: CASSLWLAGEETQYF.

V gene TRBV7-9 combines with J gene TRBJ2-2, with 12 bases fitting TRBD2. This CDR3 has 17 amino acids. The trim removed 1 base at V and 5 bases at J, leaving 5 bases unmatched. Germline lookup yields CDR1 SEHNR and CDR2 FQNEAQ (reference sequence). For the CDR3, the DNA is TGTGCCAGCAGCTTAGATCGACTAGCGGGAGCTACCGGGGAGCTGTTTTTT. It is translated as CASSLDRLAGATGELFF.

The gene calls are TRBV7-6 and TRBJ2-3; 9 nucleotides line up with TRBD2. J was trimmed by 5 bases and V by 7 bases; bases with no gene match: 10. CDR1 and CDR2 from the germline V gene are SGHVS and FNYEAQ. The CDR3 is 15 residues long. The CDR3 DNA follows: TGTGCCAGCATGCTTAATAGCGGGGGTGGAGATACGCAGTATTTT. Its protein is CASMLNSGGGDTQYF.

The V gene is TRBV15, the J gene TRBJ1-4; 8 bases align to TRBD1. CDR1 LNHNV and CDR2 YYDKDF come from the germline V gene (reference sequence). There are 17 residues in the CDR3. Trimming cost V 0 bases and J 8 bases; bases outside gene matches: 11. The CDR3 nucleotides read TGTGCCACCAGCAGAGATCGGGTGGACAGGGTCCGAGAAAAACTGTTTTTT. It codes for CATSRDRVDRVREKLFF. Full variable domain (outside the CDR3, taken from reference TRBV15 and TRBJ1-4): DAMVIQNPRYQVTQFGKPVTLSCSQTLNHNVMYWYQQKSSQAPKLLFHYYDKDFNNEADTPDNFQSRRPNTSFCFLDIRSPGLGDTAMYLCATSRDRVDRVREKLFFGSGTQLSVL.

In this sample, this clone turned up a few times. This chain joins TRBV5-6 and TRBJ1-1, with 8 bases fitting TRBD1. Germline V gives CDR1 SGHDT, CDR2 YYEEEE. Losses at the gene ends were 4 bases for V and 11 bases for J; bases not matched to a gene: 10. This CDR3 has 13 amino acids. The CDR3 here is CASSPGTGMWAFF. The CDR3 DNA reads TGTGCCAGCAGCCCCGGGACAGGCATGTGGGCTTTCTTT.

The chain uses TRBV6-2 or TRBV6-3 and TRBJ2-1; the match to TRBD1 covers 7 bases. CDR1 and CDR2 from the germline V gene are MNHEY and SVGEGT. Trimming took 3 bases from V and 1 from J; bases not matched to a gene: 6. This CDR3 is 16 amino acids long. The CDR3, as DNA: TGTGCCAGCAGTTATAGGAGACAGGGTTCCTACAATGAGCAGTTCTTC. Translated, it gives CASSYRRQGSYNEQFF.

V gene TRBV3-1 (or the pseudogene TRBV3-2) combines with J gene TRBJ1-6; 8 nucleotides align to TRBD1. The CDR3 totals 15 residues. Germline loops: CDR1 LGHDT, CDR2 YNNKEL (reference sequence). The V gene end was trimmed by 3 bases and the J gene end by 10 bases; junction bases not matched to a gene: 8. CDR3 sequence reads: CASSQGTQGASPLHF. As DNA, the CDR3 is TGTGCCAGCAGCCAGGGGACCCAGGGGGCCTCACCCCTCCACTTT.

V is TRBV7-9 and J is TRBJ2-7; a possible D gene is TRBD1 (5 bases). In germline, CDR1 is SEHNR, CDR2 FQNEAQ (reference sequence). The CDR3 extends over 14 amino acids. Trimming took off 8 bases at V and 6 bases at J, with 20 bases between the two ends. The CDR3 spells CASEPRGRVGEQYF. The DNA for the CDR3 is TGTGCCAGCGAACCAAGGGGCAGGGTGGGCGAGCAGTACTTC.

CDR3 loop: CASSTRTGRETQYF. The CDR3 nucleotides are TGTGCCAGCAGTACCCGGACAGGGAGAGAGACCCAGTACTTC. The chain joins TRBV27 to TRBJ2-5, with 8 bases identical to TRBD1. The CDR3 length is 14 residues. CDR1 MNHEY and CDR2 SMNVEV come from the germline V gene (reference sequence). V was clipped by 5 bases and J by 4 bases; unmatched bases: 6.

The rearrangement joins TRBV7-2 to TRBJ1-3; TRBD1 matches at 9 bases. V shed 6 bases and J 4 bases; nucleotides not matched to a gene: 13. From germline, CDR1 is SGHTA and CDR2 FQGNSA. The CDR3 sequence is 17 residues long. The CDR3 sequence: CASSPKGQGGVGNTIYF. In DNA form, the CDR3 reads TGTGCCAGCAGTCCTAAGGGACAGGGCGGTGTAGGAAACACCATATATTTT.

The chain is built from TRBV23-1 and TRBJ2-1, with 9 nucleotides matching TRBD2. TRBV23-1 is an ORF; its function is uncertain. This CDR3 spans 17 amino acids. V gave up 3 bases and J gave up 4 bases; unmatched junction bases: 10. The CDR3 nucleotides are TGCGCCAGCAGTCATCAACCCGGGACTAGCAGATACAATGAGCAGTTCTTC. This gives the protein CASSHQPGTSRYNEQFF.

The genes are TRBV7-9 and TRBJ1-4; D is unresolved. The CDR3 consists of 15 residues. Germline CDR1 is SEHNR and CDR2 is FQNEAQ (reference sequence). Trimming pared 5 bases from V and 2 bases from J, leaving 12 bases between. The CDR3 sequence is CASSRRDWTNEKLFF. CDR3 DNA sequence: TGTGCCAGCAGCCGCCGTGACTGGACTAATGAAAAACTGTTTTTT.

The chain links TRBV7-6 to TRBJ2-3, with 12 bases aligning to TRBD2. The CDR3 runs to 17 residues. The germline CDR1 and CDR2 sequences are SGHVS and FNYEAQ. The J segment lost 4 bases and the V segment lost 5 bases, leaving 10 bases of the junction unmatched. CDR3: CASSLSPLAGGPDTQYF. As DNA, the CDR3 is TGTGCCAGCAGCCTCTCCCCTCTAGCGGGGGGGCCAGATACGCAGTATTTT.

The rearrangement joins TRBV3-1 (or the pseudogene TRBV3-2) to TRBJ1-1; TRBD1 matches at 10 bases. CDR1 is LGHDT and CDR2 is YNNKEL in the germline V gene (reference sequence). V gave up 2 bases and J gave up 7 bases; unmatched junction bases: 4. The CDR3 extends over 14 amino acids. The CDR3 region is CASSQPDRGDEAFF. DNA of the CDR3: TGTGCCAGCAGCCAACCGGACAGGGGGGATGAAGCTTTCTTT.

J is TRBJ1-4 and V is TRBV28; 10 nucleotides agree with TRBD1. The V segment lost 4 bases and the J segment 5 bases; nucleotides outside the gene matches: 4. The germline V gene has CDR1 MDHEN and CDR2 SYDVKM. The CDR3 totals 15 residues. The CDR3 protein is CASSSPGQGNEKLFF. The CDR3 DNA reads TGTGCCAGCAGTTCTCCGGGACAGGGGAATGAAAAACTGTTTTTT. Combining the CDR3 with reference TRBV28 and TRBJ1-4 gives the whole variable domain DVKVTQSSRYLVKRTGEKVFLECVQDMDHENMFWYRQDPGLGLRLIYFSYDVKMKEKGDIPEGYSVSREKKERFSLILESASTNQTSMYLCASSSPGQGNEKLFFGSGTQLSVL.

The table lists this clone with a count of one. The rearrangement uses TRBV3-1 (or the pseudogene TRBV3-2) and TRBJ2-7; 8 bases are a match to TRBD1. The CDR3 is made up of 13 amino acids. The junction had 3 bases not matched to a gene; V was cut back by 5 bases and J by 3 bases. The germline V gene encodes CDR1 LGHDT and CDR2 YNNKEL (reference sequence). This CDR3 reads CASSSRGLYEQYF. CDR3 in DNA: TGTGCCAGCAGCTCCAGGGGGCTCTACGAGCAGTACTTC.

CDR3 sequence (DNA): TGTGCCAGCAGCACCCGGGGGGATGGCTACACCTTC. Protein sequence: CASSTRGDGYTF. The chain couples TRBV28 to TRBJ1-2; the D gene is possibly TRBD1 (5 bases). V lost 6 bases to trimming and J lost 6 bases, with 11 bases between them. Germline CDR1 reads MDHEN; CDR2 reads SYDVKM. This CDR3 spans 12 amino acids.

This chain links TRBV2 with TRBJ2-7, with 9 bases that match TRBD2. CDR3 length: 15 residues. The V gene's germline CDR1 is SNHLY and CDR2 FYNNEI. With V trimmed by 4 bases and J by 3 bases, 7 bases remained unmatched. CDR3 sequence reads: CASSGPGLAGYEQYF. The CDR3 DNA reads TGTGCCAGCAGTGGCCCGGGACTAGCAGGCTACGAGCAGTACTTC.

J is TRBJ2-2 and V is TRBV19; no clear D. CDR3 length: 16 amino acids. Germline lookup yields CDR1 LNHDA and CDR2 SQIVND (reference sequence). V lost 3 bases and J 5 bases, leaving 16 bases between the germline ends. The CDR3 reads CASSMAPGYPTGELFF. CDR3 DNA sequence: TGTGCCAGTAGTATGGCCCCCGGGTACCCGACCGGGGAGCTGTTTTTT.

The chain couples TRBV5-1 to TRBJ2-6, with 9 bases matching TRBD1. V dropped 0 bases and J dropped 1; count of bases not matched to a gene: 2. CDR1 and CDR2 (germline): SGHRS, YFSETQ. The CDR3 contains 17 residues. CDR3 bases: TGCGCCAGCAGCTTGGAGGACAGGGGTTCTGGGGCCAACGTCCTGACTTTC. Its translation: CASSLEDRGSGANVLTF.

The genes are TRBV2 and TRBJ2-6; maybe TRBD2 (5 bases). The CDR3 sequence is 16 residues long. From germline, CDR1 is SNHLY and CDR2 FYNNEI. Trimming left V 5 bases short and J 0 bases short, with 11 bases between. DNA of the CDR3: TGTGCCAGCAGTTTGGACTCAGGCTCTGGGGCCAACGTCCTGACTTTC. Amino acids: CASSLDSGSGANVLTF.

The chain recombines TRBV21-1 with TRBJ1-2; the table assigns TRBD1, which was not confirmed against the DNA. TRBV21-1 counts as a pseudogene. The CDR3 has 16 amino acids. This chain's CDR3 is CASSRRGTVANYGYTF. The CDR3 DNA is TGTGCCAGCAGCAGAAGAGGGACAGTGGCGAACTATGGCTACACCTTC.

The chain links TRBV5-1 to TRBJ2-3, with 7 bases that match TRBD2. CDR1 and CDR2 from the germline V gene are SGHRS and YFSETQ. V dropped 5 bases and J dropped 0; count of bases not matched to a gene: 6. This CDR3 region has 15 residues. The DNA for the CDR3 is TGCGCCAGCAGTATCAGCGGGGTCAGCACAGATACGCAGTATTTT. Its translation: CASSISGVSTDTQYF.

The V and J genes are TRBV18 and TRBJ1-1; a weak D match, TRBD1 (5 bases). The CDR3 runs to 17 residues. The germline CDR1 and CDR2 sequences are KGHSH and LQKENI. V lost 2 bases to trimming and J lost 2 bases, with 18 bases between them. CDR3 loop: CASSPGVGAERNTEAFF. CDR3 in DNA: TGTGCCAGCTCACCAGGCGTAGGGGCAGAGCGTAACACTGAAGCTTTCTTT.